This T cell receptor beta chain was recorded in a study of PD-L1 blockade in urothelial cancer (dated by TCRdb to 2017 to 2019). With regard to the full study: Therapy was started in the mid-2010s for all patients, and atezolizumab 1,200 mg was administered intravenously every 3 weeks. Durable clinical benefit was defined as a progression-free survival longer than 6 months, and TCR features were additionally tested against progression-free survival and overall survival. An ECOG performance status of 0 or 1 was recorded for the patients, and 0 to 3 prior chemotherapy regimens had been received by the patients. Roughly 9 patients reached durable clinical benefit, while some 19 patients did not. Blood samples were analyzed at two time points: 3 weeks after treatment start (second dose) and 6 weeks after treatment start. About 85% of the 29 patients were males with bladder-origin urothelial cancer, and about 60% of the roughly 29 reported a prior smoking history. TCR sequencing covered pretreatment tumor samples and matched, serially collected peripheral blood taken before and after atezolizumab treatment. Whole exome sequencing and RNA sequencing of pretreatment tumors were performed alongside TCR sequencing in the same patients. Pretreatment blood TCR-seq was available for twenty-nine patients, at least one posttreatment blood collection was obtained for 24 patients, and tumor TCR-seq was available for 24 patients. An exploratory multi-omic analysis was conducted of the somatic, immune and clinical correlates of response to PD-L1 blockade with atezolizumab in urothelial cancer. A median of roughly 140,000 T cells and some 82,000 unique TCRs was obtained from blood samples, and a median clonality of approximately 0.08 was observed. General study outcomes and caveats: Because of the small sample size (n ≈ 30) and the many exploratory analyses performed, the results are intended to be regarded as hypothesis-generating. Among patients with durable benefit, tumor-associated TCR clones showed greater expansion in peripheral blood 3 weeks after treatment started (n ≈ 20, p = 0.022). A pretreatment peripheral blood TCR clonality below the median was linked to improved progression-free and overall survival.

A note on this clone: Its binding antigen is unknown. Base qualities are not recorded, but no much larger clone differs from it by a single base.

What this sample's time point label stands for: pretreatment peripheral blood. The cohort comprised fewer than 35 patients with locally advanced or metastatic urothelial carcinoma treated at Memorial Sloan Kettering on a trial protocol. Peripheral blood mononuclear cells were collected from each patient pretreatment and during treatment, giving between 1 and 8 total time points per patient. The Qiagen DNeasy Blood extraction kit was used to purify genomic DNA from total PBMCs and tumor samples. PBMCs were collected pretreatment and during treatment, and were isolated and stored as previously described. Each PCR received spiked-in synthetic TCR analog templates so that absolute template abundance could be estimated from read counts. The immunoSEQ assay used bias-controlled V and J gene primers to amplify TCRbeta CDR3 regions from genomic DNA. Sequencing of rearranged TCRbeta segments was performed at approximately 20X coverage. As for how the authors treated the data: Clustering was used to correct sequencing errors, and CDR3s were annotated against IMGT so that V, D and J genes could be assigned. Downstream analyses used only productive TCRbeta rearrangements, leaving out any out-of-frame or stop-codon sequences. Clonality was computed as one minus Shannon entropy normalized by the log of the number of unique productive sequences. Fisher's exact test with Benjamini-Hochberg correction, using a cutoff of adjusted p below 0.01, was how clones that differed between time points or between blood and tumor were identified. Not all clones reach the TCRdb copy of this immuneACCESS table, which keeps in-frame sequences only. Checked studies attribute under half of the gap to unresolved V genes and leave the rest unexplained. V, J and clone size reflect that table, while D and trimming were determined from the DNA. In all, the sample holds over 35,000 clones, and 70% to 90% of those were seen once. The top ten constitute about 15% of the sample.

Here the sequenced sample was PBMCs, taken around atezolizumab (anti-PD-L1) treatment. The TCR originated in a man aged 80 or over with urothelial cancer.

The nucleotide sequence reads TGCGCCAGCAGTGAGTGGGGCAGAAGGTTCTTC. Its protein is CASSEWGRRFF. The V and J segments used are TRBV10-2 and TRBJ2-1; TRBD1 could be the D gene, as 5 bases match. For CDR1 and CDR2, the germline V gene lists WSHSY and SAAADI. V drops 1 base and J drops 15 bases, leaving 10 bases in between. Reading from cysteine to phenylalanine, the CDR3 counts 11 amino acids. Of all the DNA, just the CDR3 is kept, 33 bases in frame from base 1.